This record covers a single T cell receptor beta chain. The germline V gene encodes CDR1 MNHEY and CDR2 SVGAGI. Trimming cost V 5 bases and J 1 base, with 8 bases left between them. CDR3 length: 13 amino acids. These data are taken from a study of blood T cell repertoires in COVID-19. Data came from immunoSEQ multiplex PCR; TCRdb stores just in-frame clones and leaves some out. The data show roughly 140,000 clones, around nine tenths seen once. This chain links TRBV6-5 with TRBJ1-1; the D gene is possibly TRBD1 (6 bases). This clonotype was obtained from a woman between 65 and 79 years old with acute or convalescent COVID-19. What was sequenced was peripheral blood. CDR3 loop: CASSMTGNTEAFF. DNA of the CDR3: TGTGCCAGCAGTATGACAGGGAACACTGAAGCTTTCTTT.